This TCR beta chain was captured in a study of T-cell reconstitution after alpha-beta-depleted transplantation in children. General study points: It was newly produced T cells that mostly accounted for T-cell counts and diversity one year after transplant.

The V gene lost 7 bases and the J gene lost 0 bases, with 15 bases spanning the gap. CDR3 length equals 16 residues. Germline CDR1 is MGHDK and CDR2 is SYGVNS. During its preparation, the TCRbeta library received unique molecular identifiers. Each CDR3 protein is one row after TCRdb ran MiXCR on the PCR reads. The sample yields about 440,000 distinct CDR3 sequences, around two fifths seen once. With respect to this clonotype: The antigen remains undetermined.

The chain joins TRBV25-1 to TRBJ1-4; TRBD1 is a possible D gene (6 bases). Material: PBMCs, obtained before TCRalphabeta/CD19-depleted stem cell transplant. The sequence was collected from a girl aged 2 to 9 with aplastic anemia, due to receive a stem cell transplant. For the CDR3, the DNA is TGTGCCAGCACACTCGGTGGGGGCGCAACTAATGAAAAACTGTTTTTT. Protein: CASTLGGGATNEKLFF.